This T cell receptor (beta chain) was sequenced during a study of T cell changes during pregnancy in multiple sclerosis. Profiling relied on immunoSEQ multiplex PCR, and the TCRdb table lists in-frame clones only, not all of them. Among 74,000 or so clones, around 90% were seen once, and the ten largest hold approximately 0.2%. The CDR3 runs to 14 residues. Germline CDR1 is SGHNT and CDR2 is YENEEA. V lost 3 bases and J lost 5; bases outside the gene matches: 4. The chain recombines TRBV11-3 with TRBJ2-1, with TRBD2 identical over 7 bases. The receptor was isolated from a female donor with multiple sclerosis, enrolled in a pregnancy study. The material was CD4+ T cells from peripheral blood mononuclear cells, obtained before pregnancy. CDR3 residues: CASSLGRANNEQFF. The DNA for the CDR3 is TGTGCCAGCAGCTTGGGGAGGGCAAACAATGAGCAGTTCTTC.